This T cell receptor beta chain is drawn from a study of blood T cell repertoires in COVID-19. Study background: The United States, Italy and Spain were the sources of the acute and convalescent COVID-19 samples. From T cells, B-cell-depleted T cells, or PBMCs came the material, which was cDNA or gDNA.

Germline-derived CDR1 and CDR2 are SGHRS and YFSETQ. Trimming left V 3 bases short and J 2 bases short, with 8 bases between. This CDR3 is built from 13 residues. Original processing notes: Amplification with reference gene primers provided the estimates of nucleated cell counts. Data came from immunoSEQ multiplex PCR; TCRdb stores just in-frame clones and leaves some out. D and trimming were read from the DNA, whereas the V and J calls and clone size are those reported in that table. Among fewer than 200,000 clones listed, 84% were seen once. The rearrangement uses TRBV5-1 and TRBJ2-5; perhaps TRBD1 as D (6 bases). This clonotype was obtained from a man aged 35 to 55 who had recovered from COVID-19. Sequences were obtained from peripheral blood. CDR3 DNA sequence: TGCGCCAGCAGCTCGACAGGACAAGAGACCCAGTACTTC. It translates to CASSSTGQETQYF.